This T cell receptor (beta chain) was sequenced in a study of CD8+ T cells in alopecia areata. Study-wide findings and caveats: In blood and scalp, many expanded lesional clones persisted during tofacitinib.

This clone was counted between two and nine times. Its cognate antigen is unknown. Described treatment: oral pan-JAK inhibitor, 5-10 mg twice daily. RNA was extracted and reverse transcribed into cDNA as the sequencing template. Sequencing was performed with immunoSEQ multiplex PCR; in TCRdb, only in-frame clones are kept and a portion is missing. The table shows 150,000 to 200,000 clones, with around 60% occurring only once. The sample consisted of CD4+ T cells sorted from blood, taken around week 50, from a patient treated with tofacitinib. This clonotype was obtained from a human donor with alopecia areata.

The CDR3 nucleotides read TGCGCCAGCAGCCGGGGGACTAGCGGGGCCGAGGATACGCAGTATTTT. Translated: CASSRGTSGAEDTQYF. The rearrangement links TRBV4-3 to TRBJ2-3; TRBD2 agrees at 13 bases. The CDR3 sequence is 16 residues long. Germline V gene data show CDR1 as LGHNA and CDR2 as YSLEER. V was pared by 4 bases and J by 6 bases, with 7 bases of the junction left unmatched.